This T cell receptor (beta chain) comes out of a study of PD-L1 blockade in urothelial cancer. Turning to the study itself: Beginning in about 2014, patients received atezolizumab, given as 1,200 mg intravenously every 3 weeks. Counts from blood samples showed a median of about 150,000 T cells.

The CDR3 has 16 amino acids. V was shortened by 6 bases and J by 1 base, with 18 bases between the two germline ends. Per the germline V gene, CDR1 is SGHRS and CDR2 is YFSETQ. Of note for this clone: Its antigen is unidentified.

In each PCR, synthetic TCR analog templates were spiked in. TCRdb's table, derived via immunoSEQ multiplex PCR, lists solely in-frame clones and lacks some. Counted here are about 38,000 clones, around four fifths occurring once; the ten biggest clones make up about 16%. The time point denotes: pretreatment peripheral blood. The study, taken as a whole, reports: Pretreatment blood TCR clonality under the median forecast improved survival.

Material: PBMCs, obtained around atezolizumab (anti-PD-L1) treatment. The V call is TRBV5-1, the J call TRBJ2-3; the D gene is possibly TRBD2 (5 bases). The receptor comes from an elderly man with urothelial cancer. The CDR3 bases are TGCGCCAGCACCCCCCGGGGAGATCGAGGCACAGATACGCAGTATTTT. Its translation is CASTPRGDRGTDTQYF.